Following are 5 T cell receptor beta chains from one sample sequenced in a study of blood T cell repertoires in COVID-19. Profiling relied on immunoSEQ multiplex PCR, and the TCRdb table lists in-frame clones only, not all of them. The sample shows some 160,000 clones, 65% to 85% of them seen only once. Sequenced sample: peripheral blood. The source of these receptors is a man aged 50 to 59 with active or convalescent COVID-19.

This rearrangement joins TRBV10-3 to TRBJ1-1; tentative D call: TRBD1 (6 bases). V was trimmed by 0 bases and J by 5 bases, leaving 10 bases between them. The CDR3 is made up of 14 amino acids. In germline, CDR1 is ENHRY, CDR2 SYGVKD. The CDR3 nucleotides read TGTGCCATCAGTGAGTCGCCAGGGGAGACTGAAGCTTTCTTT. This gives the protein CAISESPGETEAFF.

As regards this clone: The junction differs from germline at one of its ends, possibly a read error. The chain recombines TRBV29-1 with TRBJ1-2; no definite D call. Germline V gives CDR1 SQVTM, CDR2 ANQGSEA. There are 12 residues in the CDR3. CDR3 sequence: CSAEPTNYGYTF. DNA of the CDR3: TGCAGCGCTGAACCTACTAACTATGGCTACACCTTC.

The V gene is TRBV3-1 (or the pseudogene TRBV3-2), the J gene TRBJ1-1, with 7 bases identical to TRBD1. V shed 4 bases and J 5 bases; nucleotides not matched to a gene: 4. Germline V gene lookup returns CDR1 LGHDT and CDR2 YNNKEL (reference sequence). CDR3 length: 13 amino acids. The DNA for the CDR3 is TGTGCCAGCAGCCCGACAGGGTGGACTGAAGCTTTCTTT. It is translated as CASSPTGWTEAFF.

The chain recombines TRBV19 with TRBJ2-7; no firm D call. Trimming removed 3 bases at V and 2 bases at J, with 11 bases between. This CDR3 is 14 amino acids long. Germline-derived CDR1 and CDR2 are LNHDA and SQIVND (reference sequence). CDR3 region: CASSIGEPPYEQYF. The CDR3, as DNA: TGTGCCAGTAGTATTGGAGAGCCTCCCTACGAGCAGTACTTC.

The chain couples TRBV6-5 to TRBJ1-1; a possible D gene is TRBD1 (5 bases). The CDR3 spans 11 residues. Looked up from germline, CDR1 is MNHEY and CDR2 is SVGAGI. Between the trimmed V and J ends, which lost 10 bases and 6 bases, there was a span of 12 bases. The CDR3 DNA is TGTGCCACCCAGGGTATCGCTGAAGCTTTCTTT. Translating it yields CATQGIAEAFF.